The 15 T cell receptor beta chains below all came from one sample that was sequenced in a study of shared clonotypes between healthy human individuals. TCRdb's table, derived via immunoSEQ multiplex PCR, lists solely in-frame clones and lacks some. The sample shows around 2.3 million clones, approximately 94% of them seen only once. Material for sequencing was naive CD4+ T cells sorted from blood. Subset noted: CD45RA+ positively selected. The receptors here all came from a young man in good health.

The chain couples TRBV2 to TRBJ2-1, with D possibly TRBD2 on 5 matching bases. CDR1 and CDR2 (germline): SNHLY, FYNNEI. The CDR3 runs 13 residues. The V end lost 8 bases, the J end lost 7 bases, and 15 bases lay between the germline ends. CDR3: CASRRSRGNEQFF. CDR3 nucleotide sequence: TGTGCCAGCCGGAGATCCCGGGGAAATGAGCAGTTCTTC.

The CDR3, as DNA: TGTGCCAGCAGTGGCGGGGCAGGGAGGAACACCGGGGAGCTGTTTTTT. Translated, it gives CASSGGAGRNTGELFF. V usage is TRBV2 and J usage is TRBJ2-2; tentative D call: TRBD2 (6 bases). The length of the CDR3 is 16 residues. Per germline, CDR1 SNHLY and CDR2 FYNNEI. The germline V and J ends were trimmed by 4 bases and 1 base, with 13 bases remaining between them. Full variable domain (outside the CDR3, taken from reference TRBV2 and TRBJ2-2): EPEVTQTPSHQVTQMGQEVILRCVPISNHLYFYWYRQILGQKVEFLVSFYNNEISEKSEIFDDQFSVERPDGSNFTLKIRSTKLEDSAMYFCASSGGAGRNTGELFFGEGSRLTVL.

The chain has TRBV10-3 and TRBJ2-1; perhaps D is TRBD1 or TRBD2 (6 bases each). The CDR3 consists of 18 residues. The germline V gene encodes CDR1 ENHRY and CDR2 SYGVKD. Trimming left V 4 bases short and J 7 bases short, with 26 bases between. The CDR3 sequence: CAISGRGGSLATQNEQFF. As DNA, the CDR3 is TGTGCCATCAGTGGCAGGGGAGGTTCGTTAGCGACGCAAAATGAGCAGTTCTTC.

The chain recombines TRBV4-3 with TRBJ2-2; D gene ambiguous. Germline lookup yields CDR1 LGHNA and CDR2 YSLEER. The V and J ends lost 0 bases and 7 bases respectively, with 6 bases between them. The CDR3 loop spans 13 amino acids. The CDR3 is CASSQEKNGELFF. The CDR3 DNA follows: TGCGCCAGCAGCCAAGAGAAGAACGGGGAGCTGTTTTTT.

The chain is built from TRBV11-2 and TRBJ2-7; D is unclear. V lost 2 bases to trimming and J lost 2 bases, with 7 bases between them. CDR1 and CDR2 from the germline V gene are SGHAT and FQNNGV. The CDR3 runs to 13 residues. The CDR3 sequence: CASSLYYAYEQYF. The CDR3 DNA sequence: TGTGCCAGCAGCTTATACTACGCCTACGAGCAGTACTTC.

The chain is built from TRBV7-9 and TRBJ1-6; D remains unclear. From germline, CDR1 is SEHNR and CDR2 FQNEAQ (reference sequence). V gave up 5 bases and J gave up 3 bases, with 11 bases separating them. The CDR3 loop spans 15 amino acids. The CDR3 DNA sequence: TGTGCCAGCAGCCGTGACGGGATCTATAATTCACCCCTCCACTTT. Its translation is CASSRDGIYNSPLHF.

J is TRBJ2-5 and V is TRBV30; D tentatively reads TRBD1 or TRBD2 (6 bases each). The CDR3 is made up of 13 amino acids. The V gene lost 2 bases and the J gene lost 3 bases, with 10 bases spanning the gap. Per germline, CDR1 GTSNPN and CDR2 SVGIG (reference sequence). CDR3 protein: CAWSRGTKETQYF. In DNA form, the CDR3 reads TGTGCCTGGAGTCGCGGGACAAAAGAGACCCAGTACTTC.

CDR3 DNA: TGTGCCAGCAGCAAAGAGGGCCCGGGGGGGTCCTACGAGCAGTACTTC. Its protein is CASSKEGPGGSYEQYF. The chain employs TRBV21-1 and TRBJ2-7; TRBD2 is the table's D call, not checked against the DNA. TRBV21-1 has pseudogene status. This CDR3 is built from 16 residues.

The V call is TRBV9, the J call TRBJ2-2; D remains ambiguous. The CDR3 covers 14 residues. V gave up 0 bases and J gave up 6 bases, with 9 bases separating them. Germline V gene data show CDR1 as SGDLS and CDR2 as YYNGEE. The CDR3 protein is CASSVAPEAGELFF. DNA for the CDR3: TGTGCCAGCAGCGTAGCCCCTGAGGCCGGGGAGCTGTTTTTT.

This clone was picked up one time. The same CDR3 is also encoded by other DNA sequences in this sample. This chain joins TRBV2 and TRBJ1-2; D gene uncertain. Per germline, CDR1 SNHLY and CDR2 FYNNEI. The CDR3 spans 11 residues. V lost 3 bases and J 7 bases, leaving 6 bases between the germline ends. In nucleotides, the CDR3 is TGTGCCAGCAGTGAGGAGGGTGGCTACACCTTC. This sequence encodes CASSEEGGYTF.

The V call is TRBV10-1, the J call TRBJ2-2; TRBD1 agrees at 8 bases. Germline V gene lookup returns CDR1 WNHNN and CDR2 SYGVQD (reference sequence). V gave up 4 bases and J gave up 0 bases; unmatched junction bases: 4. The CDR3 contains 16 residues. Here the CDR3 reads CASSGVTGANTGELFF. CDR3 coding DNA: TGCGCCAGCAGTGGGGTGACAGGGGCGAACACCGGGGAGCTGTTTTTT.

The CDR3 DNA reads as TGTGCCAGCAGCTTGATGCCAGAGAACTATGGCTACACCTTC. It yields the protein CASSLMPENYGYTF. The J gene is TRBJ1-2, the V gene TRBV5-4; D uncertain. Trimming left V 1 base short and J 2 bases short, with 9 bases between. The germline gives CDR1 SGHNT, CDR2 YYREEE (reference sequence). This CDR3 contains 14 residues.

The gene calls are TRBV7-9 and TRBJ1-2, with D uncertain. V was shortened by 3 bases and J by 7 bases, with 12 bases between the two germline ends. Germline assignment: CDR1 SEHNR and CDR2 FQNEAQ (reference sequence). The CDR3 runs to 13 residues. The CDR3 nucleotides read TGTGCCAGCAGCTTCGAACAGATCTTTGGCTACACCTTC. It encodes CASSFEQIFGYTF.

Turning to this clone: Other DNA sequences in the same sample also yield this CDR3. The genes are TRBV7-3 and TRBJ2-2; 7 bases are shared with TRBD1. The CDR3 has 15 amino acids. Germline V gene data show CDR1 as SGHTA and CDR2 as FQGTGA. V lost 4 bases, J lost 0 bases, and 2 bases stayed unmatched. CDR3 bases: TGTGCCAGCAGCTCTGGGACAGCGAACACCGGGGAGCTGTTTTTT. Translation: CASSSGTANTGELFF.

A single count supports this clone. Other DNA sequences within the sample encode an identical CDR3. This rearrangement joins TRBV11-3 to TRBJ1-1; a weak D match, TRBD1 (6 bases). The germline V gene encodes CDR1 SGHNT and CDR2 YENEEA. This CDR3 is 13 amino acids long. V was pared by 2 bases and J by 4 bases, with 8 bases between. The CDR3 region is CASSLRGGTEAFF. The CDR3 DNA follows: TGTGCCAGCAGCTTAAGAGGGGGCACTGAAGCTTTCTTT.